This T cell receptor beta chain stems from a study of Ad26.COV2.S vaccination and SARS-CoV-2 variants. Looking at the study overall: Among those in the COV1001 Ad26.COV2.S trial arm was the donor. Study-wide results and limits: Total T cell responses were possibly underestimated by TCR breadth and depth analyses.

Libraries were prepared by immunoSEQ multiplex PCR; TCRdb keeps only in-frame clonotypes and omits some of them. The sample records some 250,000 clones, approximately 87% being singletons. Concerning this clone itself: Antigen specificity is unknown.

Treatment specified: over 15 received Ad26.COV2.S at low or high dose, single or two shots; 5 received placebo; per-sample allocation not given. The samples were gathered on day 63 after the first injection of vaccine or placebo. The CDR3 has 18 amino acids. With V trimmed by 0 bases and J by 1 base, 11 bases remained unmatched. Germline CDR1 is MNHNS and CDR2 is SASEGT. The V call is TRBV6-1, the J call TRBJ1-1, with 7 bases identical to TRBD1. The sample was peripheral blood, taken in a trial of Ad26.COV2.S vaccine versus placebo. The clonotype comes from a person aged 18-65 years who received the Ad26.COV2.S COVID-19 vaccine or a placebo. The CDR3, as DNA: TGTGCCAGCAGTGAAGCGCTTCAGGCAGGGGGTTGGAACACTGAAGCTTTCTTT. Protein: CASSEALQAGGWNTEAFF.